This entry lists 21 T cell receptor beta chains sequenced from one sample in a study of beta chain features in type 1 diabetes. These TCRs' antigens remain unknown. Findings and limits, study-wide: Type 1 diabetes patients showed a moderate but significant shortening of TCRB CDR3s in all four CD4+ subsets.

All of the isolated RNA was reverse transcribed, so expressed TCRB transcripts were sequenced. TCRdb's copy holds only in-frame clones and misses some; the assay was immunoSEQ multiplex PCR. Here the sample spans roughly 180,000 clones, around 8% being singletons. Input material: central memory CD4+ T cells from blood. These receptors all stem from a woman aged 40 to 49 with type 1 diabetes.

This sequence joins TRBV9 and TRBJ2-1; D may be TRBD2 (5 bases). The V end was cut by 3 bases, the J end by 4 bases, with 11 bases between. The CDR3 is made up of 14 amino acids. CDR1 is SGDLS, CDR2 YYNGEE, per germline. The CDR3 loop reads CASSAQLVYNEQFF. Here the CDR3 DNA reads TGTGCCAGCAGCGCCCAACTAGTTTACAATGAGCAGTTCTTC. Based on the CDR3 plus reference TRBV9 and TRBJ2-1, the full variable domain is DSGVTQTPKHLITATGQRVTLRCSPRSGDLSVYWYQQSLDQGLQFLIQYYNGEERAKGNILERFSAQQFPDLHSELNLSSLELGDSALYFCASSAQLVYNEQFFGPGTRLTVL.

This chain joins TRBV18 and TRBJ2-3; 9 bases agree with TRBD1. CDR3 length equals 15 residues. With V trimmed by 4 bases and J by 1 base, 3 bases remained unmatched. Per germline, CDR1 KGHSH and CDR2 LQKENI. This chain's CDR3 is CASSLQGAGTDTQYF. CDR3 DNA sequence: TGTGCCAGCTCACTACAGGGGGCTGGCACAGATACGCAGTATTTT.

This clone has more than one count but fewer than ten. The chain employs TRBV4-2 and TRBJ2-1, with TRBD2 matching 7 bases. The J segment lost 4 bases and the V segment lost 4 bases, leaving 7 bases of the junction unmatched. Germline values: CDR1 LGHNA, CDR2 YNFKEQ. This CDR3 comprises 15 residues. The CDR3, as DNA: TGTGCCAGCAGCCCCCGGGGCGGGAGTTACAATGAGCAGTTCTTC. Translation gives CASSPRGGSYNEQFF.

This clone turned up a few times. This rearrangement joins TRBV5-4 to TRBJ2-2, with 7 bases lining up with TRBD1. This CDR3 is 15 amino acids long. V dropped 6 bases and J dropped 3; count of bases not matched to a gene: 8. Germline assignment: CDR1 SGHNT and CDR2 YYREEE (reference sequence). The CDR3 loop reads CASNLDRADTGELFF. The CDR3 nucleotides are TGTGCCAGCAACTTAGACAGGGCTGACACCGGGGAGCTGTTTTTT.

The gene calls are TRBV7-2 and TRBJ2-1, with D possibly being TRBD2 (5 bases). The V end was cut by 1 base, the J end by 0 bases, with 13 bases between. The CDR3 is made up of 17 amino acids. CDR1 SGHTA and CDR2 FQGNSA come from the germline V gene. CDR3 in DNA: TGTGCCAGCAGCTTAGGAGGGTCCTCCCGCTCCTACAATGAGCAGTTCTTC. It translates to CASSLGGSSRSYNEQFF.

The chain is built from TRBV5-6 and TRBJ1-1; D gene ambiguous. Germline CDR1 SGHDT, CDR2 YYEEEE. The CDR3 is 16 amino acids. Trimming left V 1 base short and J 1 base short, with 14 bases between. The CDR3 loop reads CASSLFMRESNTEAFF. For the CDR3, the DNA is TGTGCCAGCAGCTTGTTCATGCGCGAGTCGAACACTGAAGCTTTCTTT.

This clone was picked up a small number of times. The V call is TRBV5-1, the J call TRBJ2-3; 10 nucleotides match TRBD1. This CDR3 has 15 amino acids. The germline CDR1 and CDR2 sequences are SGHRS and YFSETQ. Unmatched junction bases numbered 4, after V lost 3 bases and J lost 3 bases. The CDR3 DNA reads as TGCGCCAGCAGCTCCGGACAGGGGGGGACAGATACGCAGTATTTT. This sequence encodes CASSSGQGGTDTQYF.

In this sample, this clone turned up many times. The chain's CDR3 is CASGDRGPAGELFF. The CDR3 DNA reads TGTGCCAGCGGGGACAGGGGGCCGGCCGGGGAGCTGTTTTTT. V and J are TRBV28 and TRBJ2-2; 12 bases are a match to TRBD1. With V trimmed by 8 bases and J by 6 bases, 4 bases remained unmatched. Per germline, CDR1 MDHEN and CDR2 SYDVKM. This CDR3 has 14 amino acids.

This clone was detected only a few times. The chain has TRBV4-2 and TRBJ2-3, with 8 bases fitting TRBD2. CDR1 and CDR2 from the germline V gene are LGHNA and YNFKEQ. The V segment lost 4 bases and the J segment 6 bases; nucleotides outside the gene matches: 6. This CDR3 comprises 14 residues. The CDR3 loop is CASSPAGVDDTQYF. The CDR3 bases are TGTGCCAGCAGCCCAGCGGGGGTAGATGATACGCAGTATTTT.

V gene TRBV30 combines with J gene TRBJ1-2; D uncertain. V lost 4 bases, J lost 7 bases, and 13 bases lay in between. The CDR3 is made up of 12 amino acids. Germline lookup yields CDR1 GTSNPN and CDR2 SVGIG (reference sequence). The CDR3 here is CAWTSLAGGYTF. CDR3 coding DNA: TGTGCCTGGACGAGTCTTGCGGGTGGCTACACCTTC.

About this clone: At one end, the junction sequence differs from germline, possibly due to a read error. J is TRBJ2-7 and V is TRBV7-7, with 9 bases matching TRBD1. This CDR3 is built from 17 residues. The germline V gene has CDR1 SSHAT and CDR2 FNYEAQ (reference sequence). The CDR3 loop reads CASSPGAGQGNSYEQYF. The CDR3 DNA follows: TGTGCTAGCAGCCCCGGGGCAGGACAGGGGAATTCCTACGAGCAGTACTTC.

This clone turned up a few times. J is TRBJ2-2 and V is TRBV2, with 7 nucleotides matching TRBD1. Germline V gene sequence: CDR1 SNHLY, CDR2 FYNNEI. With 6 bases clipped from V and 7 bases from J, the junction kept 8 bases outside the gene matches. The CDR3 is 14 residues long. CDR3 residues: CASSTTGLGGELFF. The CDR3 DNA reads as TGTGCCAGCAGCACGACAGGGCTTGGCGGGGAGCTGTTTTTT.

With regard to this clone: Germline and junction disagree at one end, which may indicate a read error. The chain employs TRBV2 and TRBJ1-5; TRBD1 is a possible D gene (6 bases). The CDR3 length is 15 residues. CDR1 and CDR2 (germline): SNHLY, FYNNEI. The CDR3 reads CASREDRTGNQPQHF. The CDR3 DNA sequence: TGTGCCAGCAGAGAAGACAGGACCGGCAATCAGCCCCAGCATTTT.

J is TRBJ2-3 and V is TRBV6-5; D remains ambiguous. This CDR3 is 14 amino acids long. V lost 4 bases to trimming and J lost 2 bases, with 10 bases between them. CDR1 MNHEY and CDR2 SVGAGI come from the germline V gene. The CDR3 is CASSLGYPTDTQYF. The CDR3 nucleotides are TGTGCCAGCAGTTTGGGCTATCCCACAGATACGCAGTATTTT.

The chain links TRBV4-3 to TRBJ1-2; the D is unclear. The V end was cut by 3 bases, the J end by 8 bases, with 13 bases between. The CDR3 consists of 13 residues. CDR1 and CDR2 from the germline V gene are LGHNA and YSLEER. In DNA, the CDR3 is TGCGCCAGCAGCCACCATCGGCGGTGGGGCTACACCTTC. Translation: CASSHHRRWGYTF.

This clone was seen a few times. Here the CDR3 DNA reads TGCGCCAGCAGCCTCCGGGACAGGGGTTCTTATGGCTACACCTTC. Amino acid sequence: CASSLRDRGSYGYTF. The chain employs TRBV4-1 and TRBJ1-2; 10 bases align to TRBD1. The V segment lost 4 bases and the J segment 5 bases; nucleotides outside the gene matches: 7. This CDR3 spans 15 amino acids. The germline CDR1 and CDR2 sequences are MGHRA and YSYEKL.

This clone has just a few counts. The V gene is TRBV7-9, the J gene TRBJ2-7; D is unresolved. The CDR3 has 12 residues. Trimming left V 6 bases short and J 6 bases short, with 12 bases between. The germline V gene encodes CDR1 SEHNR and CDR2 FQNEAQ (reference sequence). The CDR3 DNA sequence: TGTGCCAGCAGACAATCAGGTGTCGAGCAGTACTTC. This translates into CASRQSGVEQYF.

This clone was seen a handful of times. The chain uses TRBV29-1 and TRBJ1-1, with 9 bases aligning to TRBD1. From germline, CDR1 is SQVTM and CDR2 ANQGSEA. The CDR3 loop spans 12 amino acids. The J segment lost 4 bases and the V segment lost 7 bases, leaving 4 bases of the junction unmatched. CDR3 sequence (DNA): TGCAGCGCCGTACAGGGGGCCACTGAAGCTTTCTTT. Translated: CSAVQGATEAFF.

This clone has just a few counts. Relative to the germline gene, one junction end is altered; a read error may explain this. The V call is TRBV4-3, the J call TRBJ2-1, with 12 positions matching TRBD2. The length of the CDR3 is 14 residues. Germline loops: CDR1 LGHNA, CDR2 YSLEER. The CDR3 coding sequence is TGCGCCAGCAGCCAAGGACTAGCGGGAGCCCCTCACATCTTC. It translates to CASSQGLAGAPHIF.

This clone has a handful of counts. This chain connects TRBV7-3 to TRBJ2-3; 10 bases line up with TRBD2. CDR3 length: 14 residues. After removal of 5 bases from V and 5 bases from J, the junction contained 4 bases not matched to a gene. Germline lookup yields CDR1 SGHTA and CDR2 FQGTGA. The CDR3 region has the DNA TGTGCCAGCAGCCCAGGACTAGCGGTAGATACGCAGTATTTT. It encodes CASSPGLAVDTQYF. Using reference TRBV7-3 and TRBJ2-3 for the parts outside the CDR3, the full variable domain is GAGVSQTPSNKVTEKGKYVELRCDPISGHTALYWYRQSLGQGPEFLIYFQGTGAADDSGLPNDRFFAVRPEGSVSTLKIQRTERGDSAVYLCASSPGLAVDTQYFGPGTRLTVL.

This clone has only a few counts. The chain combines TRBV5-1 with TRBJ2-3, with TRBD2 as a possible D gene (5 bases). The CDR3 has 17 amino acids. Germline assignment: CDR1 SGHRS and CDR2 YFSETQ. Trimming took off 2 bases at V and 3 bases at J, with 19 bases between the two ends. The CDR3 DNA reads TGCGCCAGCAGCTTAGATCTGCTAGGAGGTGGGACAGATACGCAGTATTTT. Translating it yields CASSLDLLGGGTDTQYF.